The clone carrying this TCR beta chain showed up just a few times. Its cognate antigen is unknown. TCRdb re-called the RT-PCR reads through MiXCR, storing one row per CDR3 protein. Of 200,000 to 300,000 distinct CDR3 sequences in the sample, more than 9% were seen once. The data originate from a study of response to subunit inactivated influenza vaccine. This CDR3 region has 14 residues. Trimming shortened V by 8 bases and J by 0 bases, and 11 bases separated the two germline ends. The germline V gene has CDR1 MDHEN and CDR2 SYDVKM. Study-wide findings and caveats: Seasonal influenza vaccination, on each occasion, was suggested by the authors to recruit few new T cells.

This chain connects TRBV28 to TRBJ1-5, with D perhaps TRBD1 (6 bases). The TCR sequence derives from a man aged 50 to 60 who received an inactivated influenza vaccine. The material was non-naive T cells sorted from PBMCs, obtained 14 to 15 days before vaccination. CDR3 loop: CASHGQLSNQPQHF. The CDR3 DNA follows: TGTGCCAGCCACGGACAGCTTAGCAATCAGCCCCAGCATTTT.